One sample yielded the 14 T cell receptor beta chains listed below, sequenced in a study of identical twins. Using its own MiXCR run on the 5' RACE reads, TCRdb lists one record per CDR3 protein. The profile shows 250,000 or so distinct CDR3 sequences, approximately 8.6% of them singletons. This sample was shared with a second study, whose subject was yellow fever vaccine responses in identical twins.

Material: CD8+ T cells sorted from blood. Source of these receptors: a woman aged 18-29 years in good health.

The chain joins TRBV7-6 to TRBJ2-5; unclear D gene. Trimming pared 5 bases from V and 4 bases from J, leaving 14 bases between. The CDR3 spans 14 residues. Germline-derived CDR1 and CDR2 are SGHVS and FNYEAQ. CDR3 in amino acids: CASSELLTPETQYF. CDR3 coding DNA: TGTGCCAGCAGCGAACTACTTACCCCAGAGACCCAGTACTTC.

This clonotype turned up a few times. V gene TRBV4-2 combines with J gene TRBJ2-7; D remains ambiguous. The ends were cut back, 2 bases at V and 0 bases at J, with 11 bases in the middle. Germline V CDR1 and CDR2: LGHNA, YNFKEQ. The CDR3 length is 15 residues. The CDR3 reads CASSQTPGSSYEQYF. The CDR3 nucleotides read TGTGCCAGCAGCCAAACCCCGGGTTCCTCCTACGAGCAGTACTTC.

This clonotype has a handful of counts. The rearrangement uses TRBV7-9 and TRBJ2-5; TRBD2 matches at 7 bases. CDR3 size: 14 residues. V lost 5 bases to trimming and J lost 2 bases; unmatched junction nucleotides: 5. Germline V lookup: CDR1 SEHNR, CDR2 FQNEAQ (reference sequence). The chain's CDR3 is CASSTAGVQETQYF. CDR3 bases: TGTGCCAGCAGCACCGCGGGGGTTCAAGAGACCCAGTACTTC.

The V and J genes are TRBV25-1 and TRBJ2-7; perhaps TRBD2 as D (5 bases). The length of the CDR3 is 13 residues. Germline CDR1 MGHDK, CDR2 SYGVNS. The V end was cut by 8 bases, the J end by 3 bases, with 14 bases between. DNA for the CDR3: TGTGCCAGCGGGGAGATGTCCCACTACGAGCAGTACTTC. This sequence encodes CASGEMSHYEQYF.

This clonotype has more than one count but fewer than ten. The chain uses TRBV27 and TRBJ2-5, with D possibly being TRBD2 (6 bases). Germline loops: CDR1 MNHEY, CDR2 SMNVEV (reference sequence). The V and J ends lost 5 bases and 1 base respectively, with 17 bases between them. The CDR3 extends over 16 amino acids. The CDR3 loop reads CASSLGTPAGQETQYF. CDR3 in DNA: TGTGCCAGCAGTCTTGGGACTCCTGCCGGCCAAGAGACCCAGTACTTC.

The gene calls are TRBV4-1 and TRBJ2-7, with D possibly being TRBD2 (5 bases). The germline V and J ends were trimmed by 4 bases and 7 bases, with 23 bases remaining between them. The CDR3 runs 16 residues. Germline V gene data show CDR1 as MGHRA and CDR2 as YSYEKL. This chain's CDR3 is CASSRPPGKSPTEQYF. Written as DNA, the CDR3 is TGCGCCAGCAGCCGACCCCCGGGGAAATCTCCTACGGAGCAGTACTTC.

This clonotype was observed at least ten times. The rearrangement joins TRBV7-8 to TRBJ2-1; D unresolved. The V end was cut by 1 base, the J end by 8 bases, with 9 bases between. The CDR3 runs to 13 residues. Germline V gene data show CDR1 as SGHVS and CDR2 as FQNEAQ. The CDR3 nucleotides are TGTGCCAGCAGCTTAGTGGTTGGCGATGAGCAGTTCTTC. This gives the protein CASSLVVGDEQFF.

The V call is TRBV7-6, the J call TRBJ2-5; D is undetermined. The V end lost 5 bases, the J end lost 4 bases, and 20 bases lay between the germline ends. The length of the CDR3 is 16 residues. Germline V CDR1 and CDR2: SGHVS, FNYEAQ. DNA for the CDR3: TGTGCCAGCAGCAAGTATGGGCTGTCCCTCATAGAGACCCAGTACTTC. Translated, it gives CASSKYGLSLIETQYF.

The rearrangement joins TRBV20-1 to TRBJ2-7; a possible D gene is TRBD1 (6 bases). There are 14 residues in the CDR3. Trimming pared 0 bases from V and 3 bases from J, leaving 12 bases between. Germline lookup yields CDR1 DFQATT and CDR2 SNEGSKA (reference sequence). CDR3 DNA: TGCAGTGCTAGAGATGGGATCAGGGGCTACGAGCAGTACTTC. Residues: CSARDGIRGYEQYF.

The CDR3 DNA follows: TGTGCCAGCAGCTTAGATCAGACCACCGGCCTTGGCTACACCTTC. The encoded protein is CASSLDQTTGLGYTF. The J gene is TRBJ1-2, the V gene TRBV11-2; D unclear. Looked up from germline, CDR1 is SGHAT and CDR2 is FQNNGV. CDR3 length: 15 residues. V lost 0 bases and J lost 7, with 15 bases in between. The variable domain in full, with the rest retrieved from reference TRBV11-2 and TRBJ1-2, is EAGVAQSPRYKIIEKRQSVAFWCNPISGHATLYWYQQILGQGPKLLIQFQNNGVVDDSQLPKDRFSAERLKGVDSTLKIQPAKLEDSAVYLCASSLDQTTGLGYTFGSGTRLTVV.

V usage is TRBV7-9 and J usage is TRBJ2-7, with 9 positions matching TRBD1. Germline trimming cut 5 bases from V and 3 bases from J; bases unmatched to any gene: 5. The CDR3 totals 14 residues. Germline values: CDR1 SEHNR, CDR2 FQNEAQ (reference sequence). The CDR3 region is CASSPRQGGYEQYF. The CDR3 DNA is TGTGCCAGCAGCCCCCGACAGGGGGGCTACGAGCAGTACTTC.

This clonotype came up a few times. V gene TRBV20-1 combines with J gene TRBJ2-7, with D hard to call. There are 15 residues in the CDR3. V shed 0 bases and J shed 2 bases, with 14 bases lying between them. The germline V gene encodes CDR1 DFQATT and CDR2 SNEGSKA (reference sequence). For the CDR3, the DNA is TGCAGTGCTAGAGATCGGAAAAGGGCCACCTACGAGCAGTACTTC. Translating gives CSARDRKRATYEQYF.

The genes are TRBV6-2 or TRBV6-3 and TRBJ2-7; 7 bases match TRBD1. Germline values: CDR1 MNHEY, CDR2 SVGEGT. The V and J ends lost 3 bases and 2 bases, in that order; junction bases with no gene match: 4. CDR3 length: 14 residues. The CDR3 here is CASSYGTETYEQYF. The CDR3 nucleotides are TGTGCCAGCAGTTATGGGACAGAGACCTACGAGCAGTACTTC.

J is TRBJ2-2 and V is TRBV29-1, with D maybe TRBD2 (5 bases). V was trimmed by 8 bases and J by 1 base, leaving 11 bases between them. The CDR3 has 13 residues. From germline, CDR1 is SQVTM and CDR2 ANQGSEA. The CDR3 reads CSSSRGNTGELFF. In nucleotides, the CDR3 is TGCAGCTCCTCCCGGGGGAACACCGGGGAGCTGTTTTTT.